A selection of T cell receptor beta chains follows, all from one sample in a study of blood T cells in healthy people across ages. TCRdb analysed the 5' RACE reads with MiXCR anew, one entry per CDR3 protein. This table holds roughly 680,000 distinct CDR3 sequences, 49% found once. The specimen sequenced was blood. All receptors derive from a woman aged 55-69 years in good health. The CDR3 runs from the conserved cysteine through the conserved F or W. Each record gives: V gene, D gene, clone size, J gene, CDR3 protein, CDR3 DNA. The D gene is left open where the match is weak. Some rows have no size entry. The others give once, few or many, or a class for an expanded clone.

TRBV10-3,TRBD1,few,TRBJ2-1,CAIEGQGRNEQFF,TGTGCCATCGAGGGACAGGGGAGGAATGAGCAGTTCTTC
TRBV10-3,-,few,TRBJ2-3,CAIGPILSTDTQYF,TGTGCCATCGGACCGATTTTGAGCACAGATACGCAGTATTTT
TRBV14,-,many,TRBJ2-1,CASSQGTGAYNEQFF,TGTGCCAGCAGCCAAGGGACGGGAGCTTACAATGAGCAGTTCTTC
TRBV7-3,-,-,TRBJ2-1,CASSHGGETYNEQFF,TGTGCCAGCAGCCACGGGGGAGAGACCTACAATGAGCAGTTCTTC
TRBV4-2,TRBD1,once,TRBJ2-7,CASSQASRDRAHEQYF,TGTGCCAGCAGCCAAGCCTCCCGGGACAGGGCCCACGAGCAGTACTTC
TRBV2,-,many,TRBJ2-7,CASSGVGDYEQYF,TGTGCCAGCAGCGGGGTTGGTGACTACGAGCAGTACTTC
TRBV6-5,-,-,TRBJ2-5,CASSLHHRSPETQYF,TGTGCCAGCAGCCTACATCACAGGTCGCCAGAGACCCAGTACTTC
TRBV2,-,many,TRBJ2-1,CASSERQARNNEQFF,TGTGCCAGCAGCGAAAGACAGGCAAGAAACAATGAGCAGTTCTTC
TRBV28,TRBD1,-,TRBJ2-1,CASPRDRGDNEQFF,TGTGCCAGCCCCCGCGACAGGGGCGACAATGAGCAGTTCTTC
TRBV5-6,TRBD1,-,TRBJ2-7,CASRAQGAYEQYF,TGTGCCAGCAGGGCGCAGGGGGCCTACGAGCAGTACTTC
TRBV27,TRBD1,-,TRBJ2-7,CASSPQTGKREQYF,TGTGCCAGCAGTCCCCAGACAGGGAAGCGCGAGCAGTACTTC
TRBV5-5,TRBD1,-,TRBJ2-7,CASSLVGQGVWEQYF,TGTGCCAGCAGCTTGGTAGGACAGGGAGTCTGGGAGCAGTACTTC
TRBV9,-,-,TRBJ2-1,CASSVGRREPGQPYNEQFF,TGTGCCAGCAGCGTAGGCAGACGGGAGCCGGGACAGCCTTACAATGAGCAGTTCTTC
TRBV4-1,TRBD2,few,TRBJ2-1,CASSQTSGLEVYNEQFF,TGCGCCAGCAGCCAAACCTCGGGACTAGAGGTGTACAATGAGCAGTTCTTC
TRBV20-1,TRBD1,once,TRBJ2-7,CSARLGQGLFNEQYF,TGCAGTGCTCGATTGGGACAGGGGTTGTTCAATGAGCAGTACTTC
TRBV7-2,-,-,TRBJ2-3,CASSLDAAIADTQYF,TGTGCCAGCAGCTTAGATGCCGCGATCGCAGATACGCAGTATTTT
TRBV3-1,TRBD1,few,TRBJ2-7,CASSRDRTTSYEQYF,TGTGCCAGCAGCCGGGACAGGACGACCTCCTACGAGCAGTACTTC
TRBV4-2,-,-,TRBJ1-5,CASSQDSSQGLENQPQHF,TGTGCCAGCAGCCAAGATTCCTCTCAGGGGCTAGAGAATCAGCCCCAGCATTTT
TRBV20-1,-,-,TRBJ2-7,CSARILPGNEQYF,TGCAGTGCTAGAATTCTCCCGGGTAACGAGCAGTACTTC
TRBV27,-,-,TRBJ2-3,CASSFTAITDTQYF,TGTGCCAGCAGTTTTACGGCTATCACAGATACGCAGTATTTT
TRBV20-1,-,-,TRBJ2-3,CSAEDRITDTQYF,TGCAGTGCTGAAGACAGGATCACAGATACGCAGTATTTT
TRBV20-1,-,few,TRBJ2-3,CSARPHLKTDTQYF,TGCAGTGCTAGACCCCACCTCAAAACAGATACGCAGTATTTT